The rows below give T cell receptor beta chains drawn from one sample of a study of T cells expressing NK-cell markers. TCRdb reworked the 5' RACE reads into one entry per CDR3 protein, no DNA. Recorded for this sample: 25,000 to 35,000 distinct CDR3 sequences. Sequenced input: blood T cells: a sorted CD56 or NKG2C T cell subset, CD4+ or CD8+ T cells, or bulk PBMC T cells (not recorded which). Receptors were obtained from a woman between 18 and 69 years old in good health. Each CDR3 is given with its conserved first and last residue. A row's size may be missing; if present it is once, few, many or a size class.

CDR3aa: CSARLGLAGGSGANVLTF; v_gene: TRBV20-1; len: 18; abundance: .; j_gene: TRBJ2-6
CDR3aa: CASSRRRETQYF; v_gene: TRBV3-1; len: 12; abundance: .; j_gene: TRBJ2-5
CDR3aa: CASSLGRGRNIQYF; v_gene: TRBV12-3/TRBV12-4; len: 14; abundance: .; j_gene: TRBJ2-4
CDR3aa: CASSPPPDRGSETQYF; v_gene: TRBV7-8; len: 16; abundance: .; j_gene: TRBJ2-5
CDR3aa: CASSPPGTEAFF; v_gene: TRBV18; len: 12; abundance: .; j_gene: TRBJ1-1
CDR3aa: CASSPGQGVGFGETQYF; v_gene: TRBV18; len: 17; abundance: .; j_gene: TRBJ2-5
CDR3aa: CSVGSEGVSEQFF; v_gene: TRBV29-1; len: 13; abundance: .; j_gene: TRBJ2-1
CDR3aa: CASSVAGWSNYGYTF; v_gene: TRBV9; len: 15; abundance: .; j_gene: TRBJ1-2
CDR3aa: CASSPNPTEFYGYTF; v_gene: TRBV7-9; len: 15; abundance: .; j_gene: TRBJ1-2
CDR3aa: CSARDFLYNEQFF; v_gene: TRBV20-1; len: 13; abundance: .; j_gene: TRBJ2-1
CDR3aa: CASNWGQSYNEQFF; v_gene: TRBV7-9; len: 14; abundance: .; j_gene: TRBJ2-1
CDR3aa: CSGQLDTEAFF; v_gene: TRBV20-1; len: 11; abundance: .; j_gene: TRBJ1-1
CDR3aa: CASSSSGGTDTQYF; v_gene: TRBV7-3; len: 14; abundance: .; j_gene: TRBJ2-3
CDR3aa: CASSSQTGLPYGYTF; v_gene: TRBV7-6; len: 15; abundance: .; j_gene: TRBJ1-2
CDR3aa: CASSLLAGNYEQYF; v_gene: TRBV11-2; len: 14; abundance: .; j_gene: TRBJ2-7
CDR3aa: CASSLATGGGSPLHF; v_gene: TRBV7-6; len: 15; abundance: .; j_gene: TRBJ1-6
CDR3aa: CASSVGGSNQPQHF; v_gene: TRBV9; len: 14; abundance: .; j_gene: TRBJ1-5
CDR3aa: CATSSTRSVEWAQETQYF; v_gene: TRBV15; len: 18; abundance: .; j_gene: TRBJ2-5
CDR3aa: CSVELAGTKLYEQYF; v_gene: TRBV29-1; len: 15; abundance: .; j_gene: TRBJ2-7
CDR3aa: CASSQGQSGEQFF; v_gene: TRBV4-1; len: 13; abundance: medium-sized; j_gene: TRBJ2-1
CDR3aa: CASSGRGLGVRSQYF; v_gene: TRBV6-1; len: 15; abundance: .; j_gene: TRBJ2-3
CDR3aa: CASSFGTGGLSTTEAFF; v_gene: TRBV11-2; len: 17; abundance: .; j_gene: TRBJ1-1
CDR3aa: CASSFSSSYNEQFF; v_gene: TRBV12-3/TRBV12-4; len: 14; abundance: .; j_gene: TRBJ2-1
CDR3aa: CASSQFETGQDNSPLHF; v_gene: TRBV4-1; len: 17; abundance: .; j_gene: TRBJ1-6
CDR3aa: CASTERGGAFQPQHF; v_gene: TRBV2; len: 15; abundance: .; j_gene: TRBJ1-5
CDR3aa: CASSYGTRTEAFF; v_gene: TRBV6-5; len: 13; abundance: .; j_gene: TRBJ1-1
CDR3aa: CASSQQIAGGNQETQYF; v_gene: TRBV4-1; len: 17; abundance: .; j_gene: TRBJ2-5
CDR3aa: CATGQGAGQPQHF; v_gene: TRBV15; len: 13; abundance: .; j_gene: TRBJ1-5
CDR3aa: CASSPAANVLTF; v_gene: TRBV5-6; len: 12; abundance: .; j_gene: TRBJ2-6
CDR3aa: CSARDPRDFHNEQFF; v_gene: TRBV20-1; len: 15; abundance: .; j_gene: TRBJ2-1
CDR3aa: CASSDFGEQYF; v_gene: TRBV6-1; len: 11; abundance: .; j_gene: TRBJ2-7
CDR3aa: CASSQGQGLGYTF; v_gene: TRBV4-1; len: 13; abundance: .; j_gene: TRBJ1-2
CDR3aa: CASIRGTVYGYTF; v_gene: TRBV2; len: 13; abundance: .; j_gene: TRBJ1-2
CDR3aa: CASSEGGPGADTQYF; v_gene: TRBV11-3; len: 15; abundance: .; j_gene: TRBJ2-3
CDR3aa: CASSPGPPNEQFF; v_gene: TRBV27; len: 13; abundance: .; j_gene: TRBJ2-1
CDR3aa: CASSIGSNTEAFF; v_gene: TRBV19; len: 13; abundance: .; j_gene: TRBJ1-1
CDR3aa: CASSLFGSYNEQFF; v_gene: TRBV28; len: 14; abundance: .; j_gene: TRBJ2-1
CDR3aa: CASSQRDRADQPQHF; v_gene: TRBV4-1; len: 15; abundance: .; j_gene: TRBJ1-5
CDR3aa: CASSLARGLGGGVPQETQYF; v_gene: TRBV11-1; len: 20; abundance: .; j_gene: TRBJ2-5
CDR3aa: CASSQVGSGVSYEQYF; v_gene: TRBV4-1; len: 16; abundance: .; j_gene: TRBJ2-7
CDR3aa: CASSQDLAIQETQYF; v_gene: TRBV14; len: 15; abundance: .; j_gene: TRBJ2-5